This passage covers 28 T cell receptor delta chains from one sample sequenced in a study of γδ T cells in repeated Plasmodium falciparum infection. With CATT, TCRdb re-called clones from the multiplex PCR reads. The sample carries roughly 90,000 delta-chain clones, more than 1.4% recorded once. Flow sorting of PBMC yielded separate Vgamma9/Vdelta2+ and Vdelta2-negative gammadelta T cell populations for bulk repertoire analysis. The specimen was gamma-delta T cells from blood. The receptors originated from a pool of human donors (malaria-infected and uninfected, not separated).

This clone was counted only a few times. TCRdb records a much larger clone's protein for this DNA, with a difference at residue 18 that likely arises from a read error; the protein given is the translation of the DNA. This rearrangement joins TRDV1 to TRDJ1; D possibly corresponds to TRDD3 (9 bases). The J gene was missing in TCRdb and was found by matching the end of the DNA to germline. CDR1 and CDR2 (germline): TSWWSYY, QGS. The CDR3 spans 21 residues. This chain's CDR3 is CALGGAFLSRTGGKYTDTLIF. The CDR3 DNA follows: TGTGCTCTTGGGGGGGCCTTCCTAAGCCGTACTGGGGGAAAGTACACCGATACACTCATCTTT.

The sample holds many counts of this clone. TCRdb's listed protein matches a much larger clone and diverges from this DNA's translation at residue 4, likely through a read error; the protein shown comes from the DNA. Other DNA sequences in the same sample also yield this CDR3. The V gene is TRDV1, the J gene TRDJ1; TRDD2 aligns across 8 bases. The CDR3 spans 16 residues. Germline V gives CDR1 TSWWSYY, CDR2 QGS. The V gene end was trimmed by 7 bases and the J gene end by 7 bases; junction bases not matched to a gene: 17. In nucleotides, the CDR3 is TGTGCTCTTGTGAAACTTCCTACTAGGATGGGGAGTAAACTCATCTTT. Amino acids: CALVKLPTRMGSKLIF.

This clone was detected a few times. The protein TCRdb lists belongs to a much larger clone and differs from this DNA's translation at residue 17, which points to a read error; the protein shown is made from the DNA. This chain uses TRDV1 with TRDJ1; 12 bases fit TRDD3. The germline CDR1 and CDR2 sequences are TSWWSYY and QGS. The V segment lost 1 base and the J segment 1 base; nucleotides outside the gene matches: 22. This CDR3 comprises 23 residues. This CDR3 is CALGEPLADVDTGGYWGTDKLIF. The CDR3 DNA follows: TGTGCTCTTGGGGAACCGCTCGCAGACGTCGACACTGGGGGATACTGGGGCACCGATAAACTCATCTTT.

As for this clone: The TCRdb protein, from a much larger clone, departs from this DNA's translation at residue 12, likely by read error; the protein shown derives from the DNA. The V and J genes are TRDV1 and TRDJ1; 8 nucleotides agree with TRDD3. The J gene, not given by TCRdb, was assigned here from a germline match of the nucleotide sequence. The CDR3 spans 17 residues. The germline V gene encodes CDR1 TSWWSYY and CDR2 QGS. The CDR3 sequence: CALRDYSSYWGARQLIF. As DNA, the CDR3 is TGTGCTCTTCGGGATTATTCTTCTTACTGGGGGGCCCGGCAACTCATCTTT.

V and J are TRAV38-2/DV8 and TRDJ1, with 12 positions matching TRDD3. The J gene was not available in TCRdb and was assigned here by matching the DNA to germline segments. The V segment lost 0 bases and the J segment 0 bases; nucleotides outside the gene matches: 21. From germline, CDR1 is TSESDYY and CDR2 QEAYKQQN. The CDR3 is made up of 23 amino acids. The CDR3 coding sequence is TGTGCTTATAGGAGCGGGCCTTACGACTACTGGGGGATACTGAAGGGGTACACCGATAAACTCATCTTT. Residues: CAYRSGPYDYWGILKGYTDKLIF.

On this clone itself: One base separates it from a far larger clone, so it is likely a read error. Other DNA sequences in this sample translate to the same CDR3. V gene TRDV2 combines with J gene TRDJ1; TRDD3 agrees at 8 bases. Assignment of the J gene here rests on matching the DNA to germline, because TCRdb gives none. This CDR3 comprises 21 residues. The germline V gene encodes CDR1 GEAIGNYY and CDR2 EKD. This CDR3 reads CACDKVGGATGGLRYTDKLIF. CDR3 coding DNA: TGTGCCTGTGACAAGGTTGGGGGTGCTACTGGGGGTCTAAGGTACACTGATAAACTCATCTTT.

Of note for this clone: A read error likely explains this, since a far larger clone differs by one base. With the J gene uncalled, the V gene is TRDV2; the table's D call TRDD3 went unverified against the DNA. CDR1 and CDR2 from the germline V gene are GEAIGNYY and EKD. The CDR3 has 16 amino acids. CDR3 DNA sequence: TGTGCCTGTGACAAACTGGGGGATGCTCGAACCGATAAACTCATCTTC. Translation gives CACDKLGDARTDKLIF.

In the case of this clone: This sequence is one base from a far larger clone and is likely a read error. Other DNA sequences in the sample encode the same CDR3. The rearrangement joins TRDV3 to TRDJ1; no reliable D call. Per the germline V gene, CDR1 is TVYSNPD and CDR2 is GDNSRS (reference sequence). The germline V and J ends were trimmed by 1 base and 5 bases, with 29 bases remaining between them. This CDR3 contains 18 residues. DNA for the CDR3: TGTGCCTTTATGGATTCGAGGAGCGCCGAGCGCAGGGCTGATAAACTCATCTTT. This codes for CAFMDSRSAERRADKLIF.

This clone was seen only a few times. A far larger clone is only one base removed, so a read error is likely. Other nucleotide sequences from this sample produce the same CDR3. CDR3 residues: CACDTLGDTDKGKLIF. In DNA form, the CDR3 reads TGTGCCTGTGACACGCTGGGGGATACGGATAAAGGGAAACTCATCTTT. The chain joins TRDV2 to TRDJ1; 12 bases are a match to TRDD3. Here the J gene came from matching the DNA to germline, since TCRdb omits it. This CDR3 has 16 residues. V was clipped by 1 base and J by 8 bases; unmatched bases: 10. Germline CDR1 and CDR2: GEAIGNYY and EKD.

This clone was observed a handful of times. The TCRdb protein, from a much larger clone, departs from this DNA's translation at residue 21, likely by read error; the protein shown derives from the DNA. The V gene is TRDV2, the J gene TRDJ3; tentative D call: TRDD2 (8 bases). Because TCRdb records no J gene, it was assigned here through a match of the DNA to germline. The germline CDR1 and CDR2 sequences are GEAIGNYY and EKD. The CDR3 is 25 amino acids. CDR3 nucleotide sequence: TGTGCCTGTGACGCCGTACTAGCTTCCTACGGTATTGGGGGACAAGGCTCCTGGGACACCCAACAGATGTTTTTC. Translated, it gives CACDAVLASYGIGGQGSWDTQQMFF.

Comments on this clone: The protein TCRdb gives is from a much larger clone and does not agree with this DNA's translation at residue 15, likely a read error; the protein shown here comes from the DNA. This sequence joins TRDV1 and TRDJ1, with 8 bases aligning to TRDD3. The J gene was missing in TCRdb and was found by matching the end of the DNA to germline. Per germline, CDR1 TSWWSYY and CDR2 QGS. CDR3 length: 21 amino acids. The V segment lost 7 bases and the J segment 4 bases; nucleotides outside the gene matches: 29. The CDR3 nucleotides read TGTGCTCTTGCCTTATTGGGTCTCTTCCGTTCGGAGGGGATACCTAGCGATAAACTCATCTTT. Translation gives CALALLGLFRSEGIPSDKLIF.

A remark on this clone: A far larger clone is one nucleotide away, so this likely arose from a read error. Other DNA sequences of this sample code for an identical CDR3. The V call is TRDV2, the J call TRDJ4; TRDD3 matches at 9 bases. In the absence of a J gene in TCRdb, the DNA was matched to germline to assign it here. The CDR3 length is 16 residues. Germline V gene data show CDR1 as GEAIGNYY and CDR2 as EKD. The chain's CDR3 is CACDTVGDSLPRPLIF. The DNA of the CDR3 is TGTGCCTGTGACACAGTGGGGGATAGCCTACCCAGGCCCCTGATCTTT.

For this clone: TCRdb pairs this DNA with a much larger clone's protein that differs at residue 15, likely a read error; the protein shown was translated from the DNA. The V call is TRDV1, the J call TRDJ1, with TRDD3 as a possible D gene (6 bases). In the absence of a J gene in TCRdb, the DNA was matched to germline to assign it here. This CDR3 contains 22 residues. Trimming cost V 3 bases and J 2 bases, with 34 bases left between them. CDR1 is TSWWSYY and CDR2 is QGS in the germline V gene. The CDR3 region is CALGDHHYFFHWAAPRTDKLIF. Here the CDR3 DNA reads TGTGCTCTTGGGGACCATCACTACTTCTTTCACTGGGCCGCCCCCCGTACCGATAAACTCATCTTT.

A remark on this clone: One base separates it from a far larger clone, so it is likely a read error. At the DNA level, this CDR3 is encoded by other sequences in the same sample as well. The V gene is TRDV1, the J gene TRDJ1; a possible D gene is TRDD3 (6 bases). The J gene was missing in TCRdb and was found by matching the end of the DNA to germline. The CDR3 sequence is 19 residues long. CDR1 is TSWWSYY and CDR2 is QGS in the germline V gene. The CDR3 loop is CALGEFTERGSSDTDKLIF. The CDR3 nucleotides are TGTGCCCTTGGGGAATTCACGGAGAGGGGATCCTCGGACACCGATAAACTCATCTTT.

This clone was seen a few times. A far larger clone is a single base away, which makes a read error likely. Other nucleotide sequences in the sample specify the same CDR3. The chain uses TRDV1 and TRDJ1; 8 nucleotides align to TRDD2. The J gene is absent in TCRdb and was assigned here via DNA matching to germline. CDR3 length: 23 amino acids. V dropped 5 bases and J dropped 0; count of bases not matched to a gene: 29. CDR1 is TSWWSYY and CDR2 is QGS in the germline V gene. The CDR3 is CALGKPSSYRGYATLGYTDKLIF. CDR3 bases: TGTGCTCTTGGGAAACCCTCTTCCTACAGGGGGTACGCCACACTCGGGTACACCGATAAACTCATCTTT.

This clone has just a few counts. This likely reflects a read error, since a far larger clone is one base away. This sample includes further DNA sequences coding for the same CDR3. The V gene corresponds to TRDV2; no J gene was called; TRDD3 is the table's D call, not checked against the DNA. Germline-derived CDR1 and CDR2 are GEAIGNYY and EKD. CDR3 length: 17 residues. The chain's CDR3 is CACDPRPWGIRKDRLIF. CDR3 nucleotide sequence: TGTGCCTGTGACCCCCGGCCCTGGGGGATACGCAAGGATAGACTCATCTTC.

For this clone: One base separates it from a far larger clone, so it is likely a read error. Other nucleotide sequences from this sample produce the same CDR3. No J gene was called, and the V gene is TRDV1; the D call in the table, TRDD3, was not verified against the DNA. Germline assignment: CDR1 TSWWSYY and CDR2 QGS. The CDR3 covers 15 residues. CDR3 coding DNA: TGTGCTCTTGGGGAACTACCCCGTCACTGGGGGATACTCATCTTC. It codes for CALGELPRHWGILIF.

In this sample, this clone turned up many times. The rearrangement uses TRDV2 and TRDJ1; no clear D gene. No J segment appears in TCRdb, so it was assigned here by matching the sequence to germline. From germline, CDR1 is GEAIGNYY and CDR2 EKD. The germline V and J ends were trimmed by 0 bases and 2 bases, with 24 bases remaining between them. The CDR3 length is 19 residues. This CDR3 is CACDTVSSIGRGVTDKLIF. CDR3 sequence (DNA): TGTGCCTGTGACACCGTATCTTCTATCGGAAGGGGTGTAACCGATAAACTCATCTTT.

A few counts support this clone. A far larger clone is a single base away, which makes a read error likely. Other DNA sequences in the sample encode the same CDR3. V usage is TRDV1 and J usage is TRDJ1; D may be TRDD3 (9 bases). TCRdb offers no J gene call, so here the DNA was matched to germline to obtain one. This CDR3 region has 21 residues. The germline CDR1 and CDR2 sequences are TSWWSYY and QGS. The V end lost 1 base, the J end lost 6 bases, and 33 bases lay between the germline ends. The CDR3 bases are TGTGCTCTTGGGGAACCGGTGCTTCCTACCGTACTGGGGGAATCGCCGCATAAACTCATCTTT. Protein sequence: CALGEPVLPTVLGESPHKLIF.

This clone has just a few counts. This probably arose from a read error, given a far larger clone one base away. In the same sample, other DNA sequences code for this CDR3. The chain is built from TRDV2 and TRDJ1; 7 nucleotides match TRDD3. Germline CDR1 GEAIGNYY, CDR2 EKD. The length of the CDR3 is 14 residues. The CDR3: CACDTGGYTDKLIF. CDR3 in DNA: TGTGCCTGCGACACGGGGGGATACACCGATAAACTCATCTTT.

This clone appeared a few times. A far larger clone is only one base removed, so a read error is likely. This same CDR3 is encoded by further DNA sequences in the sample. The chain recombines TRDV1 with TRDJ1; no clear D. The V end was cut by 2 bases, the J end by 0 bases, with 22 bases between. Germline CDR1 TSWWSYY, CDR2 QGS. The CDR3 runs to 19 residues. CDR3 DNA sequence: TGTGCTCTTGGGGAAGGCAGCGCCGCCCGGCCTAGGGACACCGATAAACTCATCTTT. Encoded protein: CALGEGSAARPRDTDKLIF.

This clone was seen many times. V and J are TRDV1 and TRDJ1, with D unclear. The CDR3 is 17 residues long. Germline V gene data show CDR1 as TSWWSYY and CDR2 as QGS. Trimming took 1 base from V and 1 from J, leaving 16 bases between them. The CDR3 DNA sequence: TGTGCTCTTGGGGAACCGGCGTACCGGCGCCTCACCGATAAACTCATCTTT. It translates to CALGEPAYRRLTDKLIF.

This clone has ten or more counts. A far larger clone is a single base away, which makes a read error likely. The sample has other DNA sequences that encode this CDR3 too. V usage is TRDV2 and J usage is TRDJ1, with 10 nucleotides matching TRDD3. TCRdb lists no J gene, so it was determined here by aligning the DNA to germline. CDR1 and CDR2 (germline): GEAIGNYY, EKD. This CDR3 region has 18 residues. In DNA, the CDR3 is TGCGCCTGTGACACCGTAACGACTGGGGGATTCTACACCGATAAACTCATCTTT. This encodes CACDTVTTGGFYTDKLIF.

Points on this clone: TCRdb shows a much larger clone's protein in place of this DNA's translation, and the two differ at residue 3, likely through a read error; the protein shown is translated from the DNA. V usage is TRDV2 and J usage is TRDJ1, with TRDD3 as a possible D gene (6 bases). The J gene is absent in TCRdb and was assigned here via DNA matching to germline. This CDR3 contains 21 residues. Germline V gene sequence: CDR1 GEAIGNYY, CDR2 EKD. CDR3 bases: TGTGCCCGTGACACCGTTTTCGGCTTAAAACCTGGGGACCCGTCCACCGATAAACTCATCTTT. This gives the protein CARDTVFGLKPGDPSTDKLIF.

Concerning this clone: A read error is likely here: a far larger clone is one base away. Other DNA sequences in this sample translate to the same CDR3. V and J are TRDV1 and TRDJ1; 10 bases are shared with TRDD3. Germline matching of the DNA provided the J gene here, since TCRdb leaves it blank. This CDR3 has 20 amino acids. Germline V gene sequence: CDR1 TSWWSYY, CDR2 QGS. The V gene end was trimmed by 4 bases and the J gene end by 1 base; junction bases not matched to a gene: 18. CDR3 region: CALGAFRRDWGIPSTDKLIF. The CDR3 DNA reads TGTGCTCTTGGGGCTTTCCGGCGAGACTGGGGGATTCCAAGCACCGATAAACTCATCTTT.

This clone was seen only a few times. The protein given by TCRdb reflects a much larger clone and differs at residue 15 from this DNA's translation, likely from a read error; the protein shown is the DNA's translation. DNA for the CDR3: TGTGCCTGTGACACCATTGACTCTTCCTGGAAGACTGGGGATATTACGGCGACCGATAAACTCATCTTT. It yields the protein CACDTIDSSWKTGDITATDKLIF. This chain uses TRDV2 with TRDJ1; possibly TRDD3 for D (7 bases). TCRdb gives no J gene; it was assigned here by matching the DNA to germline. CDR3 length: 23 residues. The V and J ends lost 0 bases and 2 bases respectively, with 36 bases between them. The germline V gene encodes CDR1 GEAIGNYY and CDR2 EKD.

This clone showed up just a few times. TCRdb assigns this DNA the protein of a much larger clone, which departs from its translation at residue 8; this likely reflects a read error, and the protein shown comes from translating the DNA. The rearrangement links TRDV1 to TRDJ1, with 9 bases that match TRDD3. Trimming took 5 bases from V and 0 from J; bases not matched to a gene: 25. Germline CDR1 reads TSWWSYY; CDR2 reads QGS. This CDR3 is built from 22 residues. The CDR3 nucleotides are TGTGCTCTTGGGCCCCTGGAATCCCTTCGATCTATACTGGGGGACTACACCGATAAACTCATCTTT. Amino acids: CALGPLESLRSILGDYTDKLIF.

Worth noting for this clone: TCRdb pairs this DNA with a much larger clone's protein that differs at residue 5, likely a read error; the protein shown was translated from the DNA. The chain links TRDV1 to TRDJ1; D not resolved. The J gene comes from matching the DNA to germline here; TCRdb lacks it. The germline gives CDR1 TSWWSYY, CDR2 QGS. The V gene lost 4 bases and the J gene lost 0 bases, with 21 bases spanning the gap. The CDR3 length is 18 residues. The CDR3 reads CALGGRTFGPMYTDKLIF. The CDR3 nucleotides read TGTGCTCTTGGGGGACGTACGTTTGGACCGATGTACACCGATAAACTCATCTTT.